This TCR beta chain comes out of a study of cytomegalovirus exposure and HLA in healthy donors. Study background: In terms of ancestry, the Caucasian-associated cluster contained roughly 80% of the roughly 360 genotyped donors. Study-wide results and caveats: Roughly uniform depth of sequencing across donors was assumed in presence/absence analyses. Reports indicated that the classifier achieved high specificity and sensitivity in diagnosing cytomegalovirus status. Indistinguishable V segments such as TRBV6-2 and TRBV6-3 were excluded.

Notes on this clone: Its antigen remains unknown.

CDR3 length: 14 amino acids. The V and J ends lost 5 bases and 0 bases, in that order; junction bases with no gene match: 3. CDR1 and CDR2 from the germline V gene are SGHTA and FQGNSA. PCR was performed using 60 Vbeta and 13 Jbeta primers. The table came from immunoSEQ multiplex PCR; TCRdb's copy has only in-frame clones and leaves some out. The table lists approximately 190,000 clones, 81% of them singletons, with 3.8% in the top ten. The sample comprised PBMCs. The chain joins TRBV7-2 to TRBJ1-1; 7 positions agree with TRBD1. This TCR derives from a man between 45 and 60 years old in good health and CMV-seronegative. The CDR3, as DNA: TGTGCCAGCAGCCTAGACAGGGTGAACACTGAAGCTTTCTTT. Amino acids: CASSLDRVNTEAFF.